This entry lists 2 T cell receptor beta chains sequenced from one sample in a study of blood T cells in healthy people across ages. A J-beta primer mix and a sample-barcoded 5' primer were used in a second PCR of about 7 to 12 cycles. MiXCR, run by TCRdb on the 5' RACE reads, gives a single entry per CDR3 protein. The sample lists 980,000 or so distinct CDR3 sequences, around 49% seen once, with over 10% in the top ten. Material for sequencing was blood. These receptors were obtained from a man aged 30 to 45 in good health.

In its sample, this clonotype was seen a few times. The chain employs TRBV2 and TRBJ1-4; weak D call: TRBD1 (6 bases). The germline gives CDR1 SNHLY, CDR2 FYNNEI. This CDR3 spans 14 amino acids. The ends were cut back, 6 bases at V and 6 bases at J, with 14 bases in the middle. For the CDR3, the DNA is TGTGCCAGCAGGAGCAGGGGCGCCGATGAAAAACTGTTTTTT. Translated: CASRSRGADEKLFF.

V gene TRBV20-1 combines with J gene TRBJ2-1; 12 bases line up with TRBD2. CDR3 size: 15 residues. CDR1 is DFQATT and CDR2 is SNEGSKA in the germline V gene (reference sequence). With V trimmed by 7 bases and J by 1 base, 5 bases remained unmatched. The CDR3 here is CSVLAGGSSYNEQFF. The CDR3 nucleotides are TGCAGTGTACTAGCGGGGGGATCTTCCTACAATGAGCAGTTCTTC.